These 30 T cell receptor beta chains were all obtained from the same sample, sequenced in a study of blood T cell repertoires in COVID-19. Libraries were prepared by immunoSEQ multiplex PCR; TCRdb keeps only in-frame clonotypes and omits some of them. This sample has about 290,000 clones, with about 85% found just once. The sequencing sample was made of peripheral blood. These receptor sequences come from a woman aged 50 to 60 with active or convalescent COVID-19.

V is TRBV27 and J is TRBJ2-1; 10 nucleotides align to TRBD2. Losses at the gene ends were 5 bases for V and 9 bases for J; bases not matched to a gene: 10. CDR3 size: 15 residues. Germline assignment: CDR1 MNHEY and CDR2 SMNVEV (reference sequence). CDR3 region: CASSSLAGVTGEQFF. CDR3 sequence (DNA): TGTGCCAGCAGTAGTCTAGCGGGAGTTACAGGTGAGCAGTTCTTC.

The rearrangement uses TRBV29-1 and TRBJ1-5, with 10 bases matching TRBD1. Germline values: CDR1 SQVTM, CDR2 ANQGSEA. The CDR3 has 15 amino acids. The ends lost 6 bases at V and 1 base at J; junction bases unmatched: 6. CDR3 DNA: TGCAGCGTGCGGGACAGGGGAGGAAGCAATCAGCCCCAGCATTTT. This encodes CSVRDRGGSNQPQHF.

The chain links TRBV10-3 to TRBJ2-5, with D perhaps matching TRBD1 (5 bases). The CDR3 length is 13 residues. CDR1 ENHRY and CDR2 SYGVKD come from the germline V gene. The ends were cut back, 6 bases at V and 1 base at J, with 9 bases in the middle. CDR3 DNA sequence: TGTGCCATCAGCCAGGGTTTCCAAGAGACCCAGTACTTC. Amino acids: CAISQGFQETQYF.

The rearrangement uses TRBV21-1 and TRBJ1-3; TRBD1, the table's D call, was not compared with the DNA. TRBV21-1 is a pseudogene. The CDR3 consists of 17 residues. The CDR3 DNA reads TGTGCCAGCAGCAAAGGGACAGCGCCGAGATCTGGAAACACCATATATTTT. Its protein is CASSKGTAPRSGNTIYF.

With respect to this clone: Being one base from a much bigger clone, this may be a read error. The chain has TRBV7-8 and TRBJ2-1; 11 nucleotides match TRBD2. The V gene's germline CDR1 is SGHVS and CDR2 FQNEAQ. The CDR3 runs 16 residues. V lost 2 bases to trimming and J lost 4 bases; unmatched junction nucleotides: 4. The CDR3 bases are TGTGCCAGCAGCTTAACCGGGACTAGCGGATACAATGAGCAGTTCTTC. Its translation is CASSLTGTSGYNEQFF.

The chain couples TRBV28 to TRBJ1-4, with D maybe TRBD1 (6 bases). Deletions cut 2 bases from V and 9 bases from J, with 13 bases between. Germline CDR1 reads MDHEN; CDR2 reads SYDVKM. The CDR3 covers 14 residues. The CDR3 DNA follows: TGTGCCAGCAGTTTAGATGCCCAGGGGAAAAAACTGTTTTTT. Translating gives CASSLDAQGKKLFF. The full variable domain, rest sourced from reference TRBV28 and TRBJ1-4, is DVKVTQSSRYLVKRTGEKVFLECVQDMDHENMFWYRQDPGLGLRLIYFSYDVKMKEKGDIPEGYSVSREKKERFSLILESASTNQTSMYLCASSLDAQGKKLFFGSGTQLSVL.

This chain links TRBV19 with TRBJ1-4; 8 bases fit TRBD1. The CDR3 is 15 residues long. Germline assignment: CDR1 LNHDA and CDR2 SQIVND (reference sequence). V lost 7 bases to trimming and J lost 8 bases; unmatched junction nucleotides: 12. The CDR3 region has the DNA TGTGCCAGTACCACCTGGACAGGGCGGACAGAAAAACTGTTTTTT. This codes for CASTTWTGRTEKLFF.

In its sample, this clone was seen many times. For the CDR3, the DNA is TGTGCCAGTAGTATAGGAGTCACAGATACGCAGTATTTT. Residues: CASSIGVTDTQYF. J is TRBJ2-3 and V is TRBV19; D uncertain. The CDR3 spans 13 residues. Germline-derived CDR1 and CDR2 are LNHDA and SQIVND (reference sequence). The V end lost 1 base, the J end lost 2 bases, and 4 bases lay between the germline ends.

The chain combines TRBV18 with TRBJ2-1; D is perhaps TRBD2 (5 bases). V was shortened by 4 bases and J by 9 bases, with 16 bases between the two germline ends. This CDR3 is built from 14 residues. Per germline, CDR1 KGHSH and CDR2 LQKENI. For the CDR3, the DNA is TGTGCCAGCTCACAGGGCCGAAGGAGGATTGAGCAGTTCTTC. Its protein is CASSQGRRRIEQFF.

The chain joins TRBV5-4 to TRBJ1-5; 7 nucleotides line up with TRBD1. The CDR3 is 15 amino acids. CDR1 is SGHNT, CDR2 YYREEE, per germline (reference sequence). Trimming at V came to 4 bases and at J to 2 bases, leaving 6 bases not matched to a gene. This chain's CDR3 is CASSVQGLGNQPQHF. CDR3 nucleotides: TGTGCCAGCAGCGTACAGGGGCTTGGCAATCAGCCCCAGCATTTT.

The J gene is TRBJ1-1, the V gene TRBV6-5; D remains ambiguous. CDR1 and CDR2 from the germline V gene are MNHEY and SVGAGI. CDR3 length equals 11 residues. Trimming took off 10 bases at V and 8 bases at J, with 14 bases between the two ends. The CDR3: CATLDGREAFF. CDR3 in DNA: TGTGCCACCTTAGATGGGCGCGAAGCTTTCTTT.

The chain has TRBV10-3 and TRBJ1-6; D may be TRBD1 (5 bases). Germline CDR1 ENHRY, CDR2 SYGVKD. The V gene lost 10 bases and the J gene lost 2 bases, with 15 bases spanning the gap. The CDR3 spans 15 residues. In DNA form, the CDR3 reads TGTGCCAGCCACTCAGACAGCACCTATAATTCACCCCTCCACTTT. Its translation is CASHSDSTYNSPLHF.

As to this clone: At one end the junction does not follow the germline gene, possibly because of a read error. This rearrangement joins TRBV14 to TRBJ2-7, with 8 bases matching TRBD2. This CDR3 contains 16 residues. CDR1 and CDR2 from the germline V gene are SGHDN and FVKESK. The CDR3 bases are TGTGCCAGCAGCCAACTGGCGGGAGGTCCATCCTCCGAGCAGTACTTC. Its protein is CASSQLAGGPSSEQYF.

This chain's CDR3 is CASSPRRDTEAFF. The DNA for the CDR3 is TGTGCCAGCTCACCGCGGCGGGACACTGAAGCTTTCTTT. The V and J genes are TRBV18 and TRBJ1-1; D not resolved. V was pared by 3 bases and J by 3 bases, with 8 bases between. CDR3 length: 13 residues. CDR1 is KGHSH and CDR2 is LQKENI in the germline V gene.

J is TRBJ2-7 and V is TRBV4-1; D perhaps matches TRBD2 (5 bases). The germline V and J ends were trimmed by 0 bases and 2 bases, with 11 bases remaining between them. The CDR3 totals 15 residues. Germline assignment: CDR1 MGHRA and CDR2 YSYEKL. CDR3 loop: CASSQELGATYEQYF. The CDR3 DNA reads as TGCGCCAGCAGCCAAGAGCTGGGAGCAACCTACGAGCAGTACTTC.

The sample holds a few counts of this clone. This sequence joins TRBV18 and TRBJ1-1, with D perhaps TRBD1 (5 bases). V shed 5 bases and J shed 6 bases, with 19 bases lying between them. The CDR3 has 15 residues. The V gene's germline CDR1 is KGHSH and CDR2 LQKENI. This CDR3 reads CASSVRTNGGAEAFF. The CDR3 bases are TGTGCCAGCTCAGTCCGAACCAACGGGGGGGCTGAAGCTTTCTTT. Using reference TRBV18 and TRBJ1-1 for the parts outside the CDR3, the full variable domain is NAGVMQNPRHLVRRRGQEARLRCSPMKGHSHVYWYRQLPEEGLKFMVYLQKENIIDESGMPKERFSAEFPKEGPSILRIQQVVRGDSAAYFCASSVRTNGGAEAFFGQGTRLTVV.

The V gene is TRBV5-1, the J gene TRBJ2-1, with unresolved D. The length of the CDR3 is 15 residues. V lost 1 base to trimming and J lost 1 base, with 9 bases between them. The germline CDR1 and CDR2 sequences are SGHRS and YFSETQ. The CDR3 reads CASSLKTFSYNEQFF. The CDR3, as DNA: TGCGCCAGCAGCTTGAAAACATTTTCCTACAATGAGCAGTTCTTC.

The chain uses TRBV25-1 and TRBJ2-5; 12 nucleotides agree with TRBD1. The CDR3 loop spans 16 amino acids. Germline loops: CDR1 MGHDK, CDR2 SYGVNS. Trimming removed 3 bases from V and 5 bases from J; junction bases left unmatched: 7. This CDR3 is CASSEEGTGGRETQYF. CDR3 in DNA: TGTGCCAGCAGTGAGGAAGGGACAGGGGGCAGGGAGACCCAGTACTTC.

The chain recombines TRBV30 with TRBJ2-2; a possible D gene is TRBD2 (5 bases). CDR3 length: 14 residues. Germline V gene data show CDR1 as GTSNPN and CDR2 as SVGIG (reference sequence). Trimming cost V 3 bases and J 4 bases, with 12 bases left between them. CDR3 nucleotide sequence: TGTGCCTGGAGCGAAGGACTCGTCACCGGGGAGCTGTTTTTT. This sequence encodes CAWSEGLVTGELFF.

The chain couples TRBV19 to TRBJ2-7; TRBD1 matches at 8 bases. CDR1 and CDR2 from the germline V gene are LNHDA and SQIVND (reference sequence). The V segment lost 4 bases and the J segment 7 bases; nucleotides outside the gene matches: 12. The CDR3 runs 15 residues. CDR3 sequence: CASSTTPGQATEQYF. The CDR3 coding sequence is TGTGCCAGTAGTACAACTCCGGGACAGGCTACTGAGCAGTACTTC. Full variable domain (rest looked up from reference TRBV19 and TRBJ2-7): DGGITQSPKYLFRKEGQNVTLSCEQNLNHDAMYWYRQDPGQGLRLIYYSQIVNDFQKGDIAEGYSVSREKKESFPLTVTSAQKNPTAFYLCASSTTPGQATEQYFGPGTRLTVT.

A few counts support this clone. V gene TRBV9 combines with J gene TRBJ2-7, with 7 nucleotides matching TRBD1. With V trimmed by 2 bases and J by 1 base, 3 bases remained unmatched. Germline lookup yields CDR1 SGDLS and CDR2 YYNGEE. This CDR3 spans 14 amino acids. CDR3 coding DNA: TGTGCCAGCAGCGTCAGGGGGAATTCCTACGAGCAGTACTTC. It encodes CASSVRGNSYEQYF.

The chain couples TRBV25-1 to TRBJ2-5; 11 nucleotides align to TRBD2. CDR1 and CDR2 from the germline V gene are MGHDK and SYGVNS. CDR3 length equals 17 residues. J lost 0 bases, V lost 3 bases, and 6 bases had no gene match. CDR3 DNA: TGTGCCAGCAGTGACCTACTAGCGGGGGAGTACCAAGAGACCCAGTACTTC. Translating gives CASSDLLAGEYQETQYF.

This clone has a handful of counts. As DNA, the CDR3 is TGTGCCACCAGTGATTCTGAGCAGCCCCAGCATTTT. Its protein is CATSDSEQPQHF. The V and J genes are TRBV24-1 and TRBJ1-5, with D hard to call. There are 12 residues in the CDR3. Germline V CDR1 and CDR2: KGHDR, SFDVKD. Deletions cut 2 bases from V and 7 bases from J, with 5 bases between.

This chain joins TRBV19 and TRBJ1-6; D perhaps matches TRBD1 (5 bases). The CDR3 covers 14 residues. CDR1 LNHDA and CDR2 SQIVND come from the germline V gene (reference sequence). The V gene lost 3 bases and the J gene lost 7 bases, with 10 bases spanning the gap. CDR3 amino acids: CASSMGPGNSPLHF. As DNA, the CDR3 is TGTGCCAGTAGTATGGGGCCAGGCAATTCACCCCTCCACTTT.

The chain carries TRBV7-8 and TRBJ2-3; the D gene is possibly TRBD1 (5 bases). CDR1 is SGHVS and CDR2 is FQNEAQ in the germline V gene. The CDR3 is 16 amino acids. Trimming took off 0 bases at V and 2 bases at J, with 12 bases between the two ends. For the CDR3, the DNA is TGTGCCAGCAGCTTAGCGCGGACACAACACACAGATACGCAGTATTTT. Amino acid sequence: CASSLARTQHTDTQYF.

V is TRBV3-1 (or the pseudogene TRBV3-2) and J is TRBJ2-1; maybe TRBD2 (6 bases). The CDR3 extends over 16 amino acids. Germline loops: CDR1 LGHDT, CDR2 YNNKEL (reference sequence). V was clipped by 0 bases and J by 4 bases, with 13 bases between them. The CDR3 DNA reads TGTGCCAGCAGCCAAGAGAGGACTATACTTTACAATGAGCAGTTCTTC. It is translated as CASSQERTILYNEQFF.

The CDR3: CASSLDRGLSSSYNEQFF. The DNA of the CDR3 is TGTGCCAGCAGCTTAGATAGGGGACTTTCTAGCTCCTACAATGAGCAGTTCTTC. The V call is TRBV11-2, the J call TRBJ2-1, with D possibly TRBD2 on 6 matching bases. Trimming stripped 0 bases from V and 0 bases from J, with 15 bases between. The CDR3 has 18 residues. Germline V gene lookup returns CDR1 SGHAT and CDR2 FQNNGV. Drawing the rest from reference TRBV11-2 and TRBJ2-1, the complete variable domain is EAGVAQSPRYKIIEKRQSVAFWCNPISGHATLYWYQQILGQGPKLLIQFQNNGVVDDSQLPKDRFSAERLKGVDSTLKIQPAKLEDSAVYLCASSLDRGLSSSYNEQFFGPGTRLTVL.

This clone was detected once. The chain joins TRBV5-4 to TRBJ2-1; 7 bases are a match to TRBD2. The CDR3 has 16 amino acids. Unmatched junction bases numbered 7, after V lost 0 bases and J lost 4 bases. Germline values: CDR1 SGHNT, CDR2 YYREEE (reference sequence). The CDR3 protein is CASSLVELALYNEQFF. The DNA of the CDR3 is TGTGCCAGCAGCTTGGTGGAACTAGCGTTATACAATGAGCAGTTCTTC.

The genes are TRBV9 and TRBJ2-7; 9 nucleotides match TRBD2. Germline CDR1 reads SGDLS; CDR2 reads YYNGEE. The CDR3 consists of 22 residues. Trimming at V came to 0 bases and at J to 7 bases, leaving 29 bases not matched to a gene. CDR3 DNA sequence: TGTGCCAGCAGCGTAGAGCCGGTTTGGGGCGGGAGGGCGATGGACGGTGGGAAGGAGCAGTACTTC. Residues: CASSVEPVWGGRAMDGGKEQYF.

This chain joins TRBV27 and TRBJ1-1, with D hard to call. Per the germline V gene, CDR1 is MNHEY and CDR2 is SMNVEV (reference sequence). The CDR3 is made up of 14 amino acids. Deletions cut 5 bases from V and 6 bases from J, with 16 bases between. CDR3 region: CASSKLVLGAEAFF. For the CDR3, the DNA is TGTGCCAGCAGTAAACTCGTGCTCGGGGCTGAAGCTTTCTTT.